These 5 T cell receptor beta chains were sequenced from one sample in a study of T cell changes during pregnancy in multiple sclerosis. Data came from immunoSEQ multiplex PCR; TCRdb stores just in-frame clones and leaves some out. This sample has about 44,000 clones; approximately 96% occur once, and the top ten carry about 0.9%. The starting material was peripheral blood, obtained in the second trimester of pregnancy. The origin of the receptors is a female donor with multiple sclerosis, enrolled in a pregnancy study.

The chain uses TRBV7-2 and TRBJ2-2, with D possibly matching TRBD2 (6 bases). CDR1 is SGHTA and CDR2 is FQGNSA in the germline V gene. CDR3 length: 14 amino acids. V lost 5 bases and J 6 bases, leaving 13 bases between the germline ends. CDR3 in amino acids: CASSRLAGPGELFF. DNA for the CDR3: TGTGCCAGCAGCCGCCTCGCGGGGCCCGGGGAGCTGTTTTTT. Full variable domain (missing parts from reference TRBV7-2 and TRBJ2-2): GAGVSQSPSNKVTEKGKDVELRCDPISGHTALYWYRQSLGQGLEFLIYFQGNSAPDKSGLPSDRFSAERTGGSVSTLTIQRTQQEDSAVYLCASSRLAGPGELFFGEGSRLTVL.

CDR3 in amino acids: CSVEGGRYEQYF. CDR3 sequence (DNA): TGCAGCGTTGAGGGCGGGCGCTACGAGCAGTACTTC. The chain couples TRBV29-1 to TRBJ2-7, with a tentative D call TRBD2 (5 bases). The CDR3 has 12 residues. Trimming left V 3 bases short and J 3 bases short, with 9 bases between. The germline CDR1 and CDR2 sequences are SQVTM and ANQGSEA.

With regard to this clone: The junction departs from the called germline gene at one end, perhaps through a read error. This chain uses TRBV9 with TRBJ2-1; TRBD2 aligns across 15 bases. Germline V gene lookup returns CDR1 SGDLS and CDR2 YYNGEE. The CDR3 is made up of 15 amino acids. The chain's CDR3 is CASSAVGLAGGGEVF. The CDR3 region has the DNA TGTGCCAGCAGCGCCGTGGGACTAGCGGGGGGCGGGGAGGTCTTC.

V and J are TRBV7-2 and TRBJ2-7; 7 bases match TRBD2. V dropped 0 bases and J dropped 4; count of bases not matched to a gene: 0. This CDR3 spans 13 amino acids. Germline V gene data show CDR1 as SGHTA and CDR2 as FQGNSA. In DNA, the CDR3 is TGTGCCAGCAGCTTAGCGGGAGGGTACGAGCAGTACTTC. Residues: CASSLAGGYEQYF.

This chain connects TRBV7-9 to TRBJ2-2; D is ambiguous. The CDR3 runs to 14 residues. V was pared by 1 base and J by 1 base, with 4 bases between. The germline V gene encodes CDR1 SEHNR and CDR2 FQNEAQ (reference sequence). CDR3 in amino acids: CASSLVQNTGELFF. CDR3 DNA: TGTGCCAGCAGCTTAGTACAGAACACCGGGGAGCTGTTTTTT.